This record covers a single T cell receptor (beta chain). This clonotype was observed at least ten times. Its cognate antigen has yet to be identified. Base qualities are missing; no much larger clone stands one base away. Being off target in a library aimed at alpha chains, this beta chain has a size of little meaning. These data originate in a study of spatial heterogeneity in lung cancer (dated by TCRdb to about 2019). Context from the whole study: Beta-chain transcripts were consistently detected in greater numbers than alpha-chain transcripts, which likely reflected higher beta-chain transcript abundance. In non-small cell lung cancer, the study made a quantitative comparison of TCR alpha and beta repertoires among multiple tumor regions, matched nontumor lung and blood. In the raw uncorrected reads, each unique combination of TCR and UMI appeared more than ten times on average. TCR transcript counts in tumor regions correlated strongly with a T cell transcriptional module score from matched bulk RNA-seq. The study linked features of the TCR repertoire to counts of nonsynonymous mutations, which were determined by whole-exome sequencing of tumor tissue. At surgery, both alpha and beta chains were TCR-sequenced in about 200 tumor regions, approximately 64 matched nontumor lung samples and around 50 PBMC samples.

On the study overall, not on this receptor specifically: The count of ubiquitous expanded TCRs correlated with the count of ubiquitous nonsynonymous mutations, and the count of regional expanded TCRs correlated with the count of regional nonsynonymous mutations. Additional single-cell paired TCR alpha and beta sequencing was considered necessary to confirm, at a functional level, the hypothesis that regional TCRs recognize regional mutations. TCR-seq coverage of tumor T cells was estimated to be only 6% to 7.5% for alpha chains and around 13% for beta chains. The tumor nonsynonymous mutation count correlated with the number of expanded intratumoral alpha and beta TCRs.

Receptor amplification or capture employed 5' RACE. For sequencing, a NextSeq 500 was employed. To allow correction of PCR and sequencing errors, the TCR library protocol tagged every TCR cDNA molecule with a unique molecular identifier. The original methods were these. Decombinator tools were used for TCR identification, UMI-based error correction and CDR3 extraction. TCRs above a frequency of 2 per 1,000, corresponding to the top 1% of the tumor frequency distribution, were defined as expanded. Expanded tumor TCRs statistically deemed absent (corrected P<0.05) from at least one tumor region were classed as regional, and all other expanded tumor TCRs were classed as ubiquitous. Rényi diversity was computed with the R vegan package after subsampling each repertoire 100 times to 5,000 TCRs. To build CDR3 similarity networks, amino acid triplet string-kernel similarity was used, and CDR3s were connected when their pairwise similarity was above 0.82. Starting from the raw public reads, TCRdb applied fastp trimming at Q25, assembled clones with MiXCR and retained in-frame beta chains. All rows with the same CDR3 protein become a single entry with the most common DNA and genes. In this record, the V and J calls reflect TCRdb's handling and not the investigators' own analysis. This sample has roughly 18,000 distinct CDR3 sequences in its table, and more than 9% of those were observed once. About 20% of the sample rests with the top ten.

The CDR3 runs 15 amino acids, cysteine and phenylalanine included. The CDR3 DNA has 45 bases and is translated from base 1. CDR1 and CDR2 are read off the germline V gene as SQVTM and ANQGSEA. Trimming removed 6 bases from V and 5 bases from J; the gene matches leave 13 bases unexplained. This specimen's time point label, interpreted: sample taken at primary tumor resection. Samples were obtained from 72 patients with early-stage, untreated non-small cell lung cancer from the lung TRACERx cohort. Without any cell sorting, TCR sequencing was performed on whole RNA extracted either from tumor and nontumor lung tissue or from cryopreserved PBMC samples. Patients were selected for TCR sequencing only if sufficient RNA was available from at least two tumor regions. A lung pathologist reviewed the tumor and adjacent nontumor lung specimens before the specimens were selected.

The TCR comes from a female donor with early-stage non-small cell lung cancer. The receptor chain draws on TRBV29-1 and TRBJ2-1; 7 middle bases align to TRBD1. Sequencing was performed on lung tumor tissue, taken at surgery. DNA sequence: TGCAGCGTCTCATCTAGGACAGGTCTCAACAATGAGCAGTTCTTC. Translated, this is CSVSSRTGLNNEQFF.